This T cell receptor beta chain was sequenced for a study of blood T cell repertoires in COVID-19. Looking at the study overall: Researchers got acute and convalescent COVID-19 samples from the United States, Italy and Spain.

Profiled with immunoSEQ multiplex PCR; TCRdb holds only in-frame clones, not every one. This repertoire shows 140,000 to 150,000 clones, 80% to 90% found once; its top ten account for 2.5% to 3%. CDR1 and CDR2 from the germline V gene are SGHNT and YYREEE (reference sequence). CDR3 length: 16 residues. V shed 1 base and J shed 4 bases, with 17 bases lying between them. The rearrangement joins TRBV5-4 to TRBJ1-2; TRBD1 is a possible D gene (5 bases). The origin of this receptor is a man in his sixties with active or convalescent COVID-19. The source material was peripheral blood. CDR3 in DNA: TGTGCCAGCAGCTTGAAAGCAGGGCGAAACTCCTATGGCTACACCTTC. This sequence encodes CASSLKAGRNSYGYTF.